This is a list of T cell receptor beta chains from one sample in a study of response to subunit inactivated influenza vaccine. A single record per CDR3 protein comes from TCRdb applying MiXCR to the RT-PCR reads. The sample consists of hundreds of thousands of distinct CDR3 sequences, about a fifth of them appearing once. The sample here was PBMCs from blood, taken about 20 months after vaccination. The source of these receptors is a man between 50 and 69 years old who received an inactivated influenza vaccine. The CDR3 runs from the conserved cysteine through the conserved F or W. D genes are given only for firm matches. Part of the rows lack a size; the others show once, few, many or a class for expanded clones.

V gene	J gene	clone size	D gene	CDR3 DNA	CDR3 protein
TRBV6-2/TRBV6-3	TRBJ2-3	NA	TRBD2	TGTGCCAGCCGGGGGACTAGCGGTACAGATACGCAGTATTTT	CASRGTSGTDTQYF
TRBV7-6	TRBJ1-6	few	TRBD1	TGTGCCAGCAGCACAAGGACAGGGTATTCACCCCTCCACTTT	CASSTRTGYSPLHF
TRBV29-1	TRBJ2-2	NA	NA	TGCAGCGTTGAAGATCGTGCAGGGTTGAGGACCGGGAAGCTGTTTTTT	CSVEDRAGLRTGKLFF
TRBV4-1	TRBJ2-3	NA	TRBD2	TGCGCCAGCAGCCAGGACCAGACTAGCGGAGACACAGATACGCAGTATTTT	CASSQDQTSGDTDTQYF
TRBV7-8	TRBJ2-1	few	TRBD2	TGTGCCAGCAGCTTAGCGCTTACCGGGACTACGGGGTTTGATGAGCAGTTCTTC	CASSLALTGTTGFDEQFF
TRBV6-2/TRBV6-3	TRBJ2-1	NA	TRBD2	TGTGCCAGCAGTCGCCGACTAGCGCCACGCTACAATGAGCAGTTCTTC	CASSRRLAPRYNEQFF
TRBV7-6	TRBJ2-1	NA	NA	TGTGCCAGCAGCTTATTCCATAATGACGTGTTGGGGGTCTCCTACAATGAGCAGTTCTTC	CASSLFHNDVLGVSYNEQFF
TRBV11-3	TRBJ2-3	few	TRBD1	TGTGCCAGCAGCGAGGACAGGGGGTCCACAGATACGCAGTATTTT	CASSEDRGSTDTQYF
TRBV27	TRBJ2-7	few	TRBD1	TGTGCCAGCAGTCCACGACAGGGTTACGAGCAGTACTTC	CASSPRQGYEQYF
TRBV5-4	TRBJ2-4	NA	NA	TGTGCCAGCAGCTTGGAAGGGGCTCACATTCAGTACTTC	CASSLEGAHIQYF
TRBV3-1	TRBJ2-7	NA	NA	TGTGCCAGCAGCCGAGATTCCAACTACGAGCAGTACTTC	CASSRDSNYEQYF